Listed below are T cell receptor beta chains from one sample, sequenced in a study of CD8+ T cells in alopecia areata. Repertoires were generated with immunoSEQ multiplex PCR, while TCRdb's copy carries only in-frame clones and drops some. The repertoire consists of over 25,000 clones, with about three quarters occurring once and the leading ten covering roughly a fifth. Specimen: NKG2D-low CD8+ T cells sorted from blood. These receptors all stem from a human donor with alopecia areata. CDR3s include the opening cysteine and the closing phenylalanine or tryptophan. The D gene is left open where the match is weak. Rows may omit the clone size; those that give it use once, few, many or a size class.

TRBV29-1	TRBD1	NA	TRBJ2-3	TGCAGCGTTGAGGGGGACAGGGTCAGCACAGATACGCAGTATTTT	CSVEGDRVSTDTQYF
TRBV5-1	NA	NA	TRBJ2-3	TGCGCCAGCAGCTTGCCCGGGCGCGGAGACACAGATACGCAGTATTTT	CASSLPGRGDTDTQYF
TRBV29-1	NA	once	TRBJ2-7	TGCAGCGCTGAGGGAACAGGTCCCGAGCAGTACTTC	CSAEGTGPEQYF
TRBV7-9	NA	few	TRBJ2-1	TGTGCCAGCAGCTTTTTACAGGGTAGCAATGAGCAGTTCTTC	CASSFLQGSNEQFF
TRBV7-9	NA	NA	TRBJ1-2	TGTGCCAGCAGCTTAGAGGAACAGGCCTATGGCTACACCTTC	CASSLEEQAYGYTF
TRBV4-2	TRBD2	NA	TRBJ2-7	TGTGCCAGCAGCGAGACTAGCGGGGGGGCTACCTACGAGCAGTACTTC	CASSETSGGATYEQYF
TRBV2	NA	NA	TRBJ1-5	TGTGCCAGCAGTGACAGGGAAGGGTATCAGCCCCAGCATTTT	CASSDREGYQPQHF
TRBV30	NA	once	TRBJ1-1	TGTGCCTGGAGTATGAACACTGAAGCTTTCTTT	CAWSMNTEAFF
TRBV2	NA	NA	TRBJ1-3	TGTGCCAGCAGGGAAGACGGACGGTCCTCTGGAAACACCATATATTTT	CASREDGRSSGNTIYF
TRBV10-3	NA	NA	TRBJ1-5	TGTGCCATCCCCGCAGGGGATCGCAATCAGCCCCAGCATTTT	CAIPAGDRNQPQHF
TRBV7-9	NA	NA	TRBJ2-2	TGTGCCAGCAGCCCCCCCGACAAGATGAACACCGGGGAGCTGTTTTTT	CASSPPDKMNTGELFF
TRBV7-8	TRBD1	NA	TRBJ2-7	TGTGCCAGCAGCCCGGGACAGGGTGATTACGAGCAGTACTTC	CASSPGQGDYEQYF
TRBV5-4	TRBD1	NA	TRBJ2-1	TGTGCCAGCAGCTCGACGGGACAGGACAATGAGCAGTTCTTC	CASSSTGQDNEQFF
TRBV7-9	NA	few	TRBJ1-2	TGTGCCAGCAGCCCAAGAGGGGGCTATGGCTACACCTTC	CASSPRGGYGYTF
TRBV23-1	NA	NA	TRBJ2-6	TGCGCCAGCAGCCAAGATCAGGGGAGTGGGGCCAACGTCCTGACTTTC	CASSQDQGSGANVLTF